These 13 T cell receptor beta chains share one sample of origin, sequenced in a study of cytotoxic CD8 clonotypes in ibrutinib-treated CLL. The method was immunoSEQ multiplex PCR; TCRdb's version includes in-frame clones alone and lacks a portion of them. This sample yields about 50,000 clones, of which roughly three fifths are seen a single time; 28% belongs to the top ten. The source material was PBMCs, sampled after 24 months of ibrutinib treatment. The receptors come from a human donor with chronic lymphocytic leukemia.

The chain has TRBV11-2 and TRBJ2-2; D is unresolved. The V end was cut by 11 bases, the J end by 2 bases, with 12 bases between. Germline lookup yields CDR1 SGHAT and CDR2 FQNNGV. The CDR3 contains 13 residues. CDR3 bases: TGTGCCCAGAAGGCTTATAACACCGGGGAGCTGTTTTTT. This codes for CAQKAYNTGELFF.

The V and J genes are TRBV18 and TRBJ1-2, with a tentative D call TRBD1 (6 bases). The ends were cut back, 3 bases at V and 7 bases at J, with 12 bases in the middle. There are 13 residues in the CDR3. Germline V gene sequence: CDR1 KGHSH, CDR2 LQKENI. Here the CDR3 reads CASSPYRDSGYTF. The CDR3 DNA reads as TGTGCCAGCTCACCTTACAGGGATTCTGGCTACACCTTC.

This clone was detected only a few times. The chain is built from TRBV12-5 and TRBJ1-5, with TRBD1 identical over 8 bases. Germline trimming cut 1 base from V and 6 bases from J; bases unmatched to any gene: 5. The CDR3 consists of 15 residues. CDR1 is LGHNT and CDR2 is FRNRAP in the germline V gene. The chain's CDR3 is CASGLEGQGSQPQHF. Here the CDR3 DNA reads TGTGCTAGTGGTTTGGAAGGACAGGGTAGTCAGCCCCAGCATTTT.

This clone was detected only once. The J gene is TRBJ2-7, the V gene TRBV2, with D tentatively TRBD1 (5 bases). In germline, CDR1 is SNHLY, CDR2 FYNNEI. V lost 6 bases to trimming and J lost 1 base, with 10 bases between them. The CDR3 consists of 13 residues. The DNA of the CDR3 is TGTGCCAGCAGCCGCAGGGCGTCCTACGAGCAGTACTTC. The encoded protein is CASSRRASYEQYF.

The rearrangement uses TRBV10-3 and TRBJ2-3, with D perhaps TRBD1 or TRBD2 (5 bases each). Germline V gene sequence: CDR1 ENHRY, CDR2 SYGVKD. V was shortened by 2 bases and J by 1 base, with 13 bases between the two germline ends. The CDR3 has 16 residues. The CDR3 nucleotides are TGTGCCATCAGTGAGCCGGGGCCCGGGGGCACAGATACGCAGTATTTT. Protein sequence: CAISEPGPGGTDTQYF.

V and J are TRBV19 and TRBJ2-4; D possibly corresponds to TRBD2 (5 bases). Trimming took 6 bases from V and 6 from J, leaving 12 bases between them. Germline assignment: CDR1 LNHDA and CDR2 SQIVND (reference sequence). This CDR3 is 13 amino acids long. The CDR3 loop reads CASSIGEGNIQYF. CDR3 DNA: TGTGCCAGTAGCATTGGAGAGGGAAACATTCAGTACTTC. Drawing the rest from reference TRBV19 and TRBJ2-4, the complete variable domain is DGGITQSPKYLFRKEGQNVTLSCEQNLNHDAMYWYRQDPGQGLRLIYYSQIVNDFQKGDIAEGYSVSREKKESFPLTVTSAQKNPTAFYLCASSIGEGNIQYFGAGTRLSVL.

As concerns this clone: One end of the junction fails to match germline, which may point to a read error. The V and J genes are TRBV4-1 and TRBJ2-1; weak D call: TRBD2 (6 bases). The CDR3 has 13 amino acids. Germline CDR1 MGHRA, CDR2 YSYEKL. Here the CDR3 reads CASNQGGDNEQFF. For the CDR3, the DNA is TGCGCCAGCAACCAAGGCGGGGACAATGAGCAGTTCTTC.

The chain joins TRBV7-9 to TRBJ2-3, with unresolved D. This CDR3 is 14 amino acids long. Germline V gene lookup returns CDR1 SEHNR and CDR2 FQNEAQ (reference sequence). Trimming left V 1 base short and J 10 bases short, with 15 bases between. The CDR3 DNA sequence: TGTGCCAGCAGCTTAGTTCTGCCAGCCCAACCGCAGTATTTT. Its translation is CASSLVLPAQPQYF. Variable domain in full (rest from reference TRBV7-9 and TRBJ2-3): DTGVSQNPRHKITKRGQNVTFRCDPISEHNRLYWYRQTLGQGPEFLTYFQNEAQLEKSRLLSDRFSAERPKGSFSTLEIQRTEQGDSAMYLCASSLVLPAQPQYFGPGTRLTVL.

The CDR3 region is CASSEAGVGLPYGYTF. CDR3 bases: TGTGCCAGCAGTGAGGCAGGGGTCGGCCTCCCTTATGGCTACACCTTC. The chain links TRBV6-1 to TRBJ1-2, with TRBD1 as a possible D gene (6 bases). With 3 bases removed from V and 5 bases from J, the gap between germline ends came to 19 bases. The CDR3 contains 16 residues. CDR1 and CDR2 (germline): MNHNS, SASEGT.

The rearrangement uses TRBV5-4 and TRBJ2-7; D is possibly TRBD1 (5 bases). This CDR3 has 16 amino acids. The V gene lost 0 bases and the J gene lost 3 bases, with 16 bases spanning the gap. Germline V gene sequence: CDR1 SGHNT, CDR2 YYREEE (reference sequence). CDR3 nucleotide sequence: TGTGCCAGCAGCTTGGGGGCCCCGGGCCAGGGCTACGAGCAGTACTTC. This sequence encodes CASSLGAPGQGYEQYF.

The chain joins TRBV5-1 to TRBJ2-7; possible D gene TRBD1, 5 bases. This CDR3 spans 13 amino acids. V lost 4 bases and J lost 1, with 9 bases in between. Germline CDR1 is SGHRS and CDR2 is YFSETQ. The CDR3 nucleotides are TGCGCCAGCAGCGCAACAGGTTCCTACGAGCAGTACTTC. It translates to CASSATGSYEQYF.

This clone was detected once. V and J are TRBV29-1 and TRBJ1-2; D is ambiguous. The CDR3 runs 17 residues. The germline CDR1 and CDR2 sequences are SQVTM and ANQGSEA. Trimming left V 3 bases short and J 3 bases short, with 23 bases between. In DNA, the CDR3 is TGCAGCGTTGAGTACAGAGAGCCCTTGGTCCGGGACTATGGCTACACCTTC. Amino acid sequence: CSVEYREPLVRDYGYTF.

This clone appeared a few times. The CDR3 loop reads CASSPTPGQGLYGYTF. The DNA for the CDR3 is TGCGCCAGCAGCCCCACGCCGGGACAGGGGCTCTATGGCTACACCTTC. The chain recombines TRBV4-1 with TRBJ1-2; TRBD1 matches 10 bases. Germline assignment: CDR1 MGHRA and CDR2 YSYEKL. The ends lost 4 bases at V and 4 bases at J; junction bases unmatched: 9. CDR3 length equals 16 residues.